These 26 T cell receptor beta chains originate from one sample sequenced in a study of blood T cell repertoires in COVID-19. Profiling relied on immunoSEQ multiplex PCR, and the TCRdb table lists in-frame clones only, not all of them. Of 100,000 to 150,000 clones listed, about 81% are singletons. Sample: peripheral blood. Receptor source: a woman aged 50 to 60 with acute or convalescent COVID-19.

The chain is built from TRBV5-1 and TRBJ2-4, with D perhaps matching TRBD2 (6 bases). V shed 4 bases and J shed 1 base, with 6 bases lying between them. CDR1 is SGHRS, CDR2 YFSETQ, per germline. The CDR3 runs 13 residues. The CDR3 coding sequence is TGCGCCAGCAGCCGGGGGGCCAAAAACATTCAGTACTTC. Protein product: CASSRGAKNIQYF.

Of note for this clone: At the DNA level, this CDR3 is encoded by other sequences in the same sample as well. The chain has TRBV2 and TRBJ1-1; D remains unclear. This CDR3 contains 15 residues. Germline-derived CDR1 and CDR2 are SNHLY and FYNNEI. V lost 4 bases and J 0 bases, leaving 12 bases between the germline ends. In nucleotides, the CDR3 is TGTGCCAGCAGTGGAGGAGGAAATTTGAACACTGAAGCTTTCTTT. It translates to CASSGGGNLNTEAFF.

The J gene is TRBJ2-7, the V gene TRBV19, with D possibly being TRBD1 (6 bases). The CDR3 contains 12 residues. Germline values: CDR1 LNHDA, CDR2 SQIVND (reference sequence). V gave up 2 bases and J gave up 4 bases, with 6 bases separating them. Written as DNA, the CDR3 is TGTGCCAGTAGTATACAGGGGTACGAGCAGTACTTC. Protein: CASSIQGYEQYF.

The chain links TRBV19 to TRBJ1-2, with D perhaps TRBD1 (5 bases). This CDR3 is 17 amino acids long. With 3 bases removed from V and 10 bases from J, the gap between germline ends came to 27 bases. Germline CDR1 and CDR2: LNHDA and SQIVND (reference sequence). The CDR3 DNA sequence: TGTGCCAGTAGTATTCCGGCAGGGATAGGGTCTAGTGAATCCTACACCTTC. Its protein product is CASSIPAGIGSSESYTF.

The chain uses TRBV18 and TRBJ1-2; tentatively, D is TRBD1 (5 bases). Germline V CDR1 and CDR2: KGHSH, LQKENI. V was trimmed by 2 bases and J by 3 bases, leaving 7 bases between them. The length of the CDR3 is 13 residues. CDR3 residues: CASSPETDYGYTF. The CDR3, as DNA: TGTGCCAGCTCACCAGAGACAGACTATGGCTACACCTTC.

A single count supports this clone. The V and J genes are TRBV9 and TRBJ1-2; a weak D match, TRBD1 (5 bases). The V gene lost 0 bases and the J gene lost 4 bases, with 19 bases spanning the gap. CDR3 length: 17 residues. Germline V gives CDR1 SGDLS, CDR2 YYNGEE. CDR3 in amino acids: CASSVGGPGIGGYGYTF. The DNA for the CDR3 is TGTGCCAGCAGCGTAGGAGGCCCAGGGATAGGCGGCTATGGCTACACCTTC.

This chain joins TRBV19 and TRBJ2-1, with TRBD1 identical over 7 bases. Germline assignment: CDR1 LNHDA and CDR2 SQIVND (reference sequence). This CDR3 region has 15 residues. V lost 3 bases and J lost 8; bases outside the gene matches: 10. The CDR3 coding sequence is TGTGCCAGTAGTATCCGGGACAGTTCTTCCGATGAGCAGTTCTTC. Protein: CASSIRDSSSDEQFF.

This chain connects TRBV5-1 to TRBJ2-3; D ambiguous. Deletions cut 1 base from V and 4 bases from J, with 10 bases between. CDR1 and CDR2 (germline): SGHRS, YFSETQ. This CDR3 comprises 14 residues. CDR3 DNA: TGCGCCAGCAGCTTGCTTCCGGGTTCAGATACGCAGTATTTT. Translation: CASSLLPGSDTQYF. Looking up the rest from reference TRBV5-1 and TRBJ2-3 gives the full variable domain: KAGVTQTPRYLIKTRGQQVTLSCSPISGHRSVSWYQQTPGQGLQFLFEYFSETQRNKGNFPGRFSGRQFSNSRSEMNVSTLELGDSALYLCASSLLPGSDTQYFGPGTRLTVL.

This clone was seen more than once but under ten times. CDR3 loop: CSVGGQADEKLFF. In nucleotides, the CDR3 is TGCAGCGTTGGGGGACAGGCCGATGAAAAACTGTTTTTT. The gene calls are TRBV29-1 and TRBJ1-4; 8 bases agree with TRBD1. CDR1 is SQVTM and CDR2 is ANQGSEA in the germline V gene. Trimming cost V 4 bases and J 6 bases; bases outside gene matches: 4. The CDR3 contains 13 residues.

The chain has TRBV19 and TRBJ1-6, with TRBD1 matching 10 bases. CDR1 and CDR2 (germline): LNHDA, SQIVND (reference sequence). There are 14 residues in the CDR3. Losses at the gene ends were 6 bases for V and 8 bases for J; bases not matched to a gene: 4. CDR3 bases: TGTGCCAGTAGCCCTGGGACAGGGGATTCACCCCTCCACTTT. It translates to CASSPGTGDSPLHF.

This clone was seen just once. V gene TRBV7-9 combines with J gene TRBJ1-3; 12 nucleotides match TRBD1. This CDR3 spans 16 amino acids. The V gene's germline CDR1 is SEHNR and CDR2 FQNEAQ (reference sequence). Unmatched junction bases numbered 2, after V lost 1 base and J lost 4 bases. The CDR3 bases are TGTGCCAGCAGCTTAGGGGACAGGGGGCGCGGAAACACCATATATTTT. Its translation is CASSLGDRGRGNTIYF.

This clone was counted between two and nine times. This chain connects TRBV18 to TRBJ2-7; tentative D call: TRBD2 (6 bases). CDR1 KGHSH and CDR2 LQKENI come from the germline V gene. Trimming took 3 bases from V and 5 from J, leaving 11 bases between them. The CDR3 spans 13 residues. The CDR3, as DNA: TGTGCCAGCTCACCGACTAGATCCCACGAGCAGTACTTC. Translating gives CASSPTRSHEQYF. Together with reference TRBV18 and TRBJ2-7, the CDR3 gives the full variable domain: NAGVMQNPRHLVRRRGQEARLRCSPMKGHSHVYWYRQLPEEGLKFMVYLQKENIIDESGMPKERFSAEFPKEGPSILRIQQVVRGDSAAYFCASSPTRSHEQYFGPGTRLTVT.

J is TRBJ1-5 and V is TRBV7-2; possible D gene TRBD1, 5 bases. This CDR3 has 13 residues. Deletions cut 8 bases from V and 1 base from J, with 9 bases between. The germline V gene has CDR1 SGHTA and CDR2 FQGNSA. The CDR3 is CASSGSSNQPQHF. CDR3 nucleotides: TGTGCCAGCTCAGGGTCCAGCAATCAGCCCCAGCATTTT.

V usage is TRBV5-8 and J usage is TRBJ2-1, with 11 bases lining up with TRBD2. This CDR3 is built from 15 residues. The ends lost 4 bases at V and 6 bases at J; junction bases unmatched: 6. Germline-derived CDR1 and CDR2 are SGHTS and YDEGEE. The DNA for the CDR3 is TGTGCCAGCAGCCCCGGGACTAGCGGTTTCAATGAGCAGTTCTTC. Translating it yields CASSPGTSGFNEQFF.

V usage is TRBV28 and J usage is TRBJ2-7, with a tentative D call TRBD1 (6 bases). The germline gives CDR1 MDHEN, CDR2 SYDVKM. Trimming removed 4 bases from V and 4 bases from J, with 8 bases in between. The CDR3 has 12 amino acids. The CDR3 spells CASSSGQYEQYF. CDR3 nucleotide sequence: TGTGCCAGCAGTTCCGGACAGTACGAGCAGTACTTC.

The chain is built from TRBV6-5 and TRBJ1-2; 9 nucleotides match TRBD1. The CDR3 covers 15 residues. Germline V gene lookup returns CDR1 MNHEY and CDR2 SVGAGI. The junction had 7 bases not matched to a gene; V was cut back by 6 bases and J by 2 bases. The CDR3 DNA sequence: TGTGCCAGCAGACCACAGGGGGCTGGGAACTATGGCTACACCTTC. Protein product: CASRPQGAGNYGYTF.

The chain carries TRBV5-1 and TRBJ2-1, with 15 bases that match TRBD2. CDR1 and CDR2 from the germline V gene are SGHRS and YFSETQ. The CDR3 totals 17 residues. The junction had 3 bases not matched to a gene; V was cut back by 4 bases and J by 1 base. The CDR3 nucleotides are TGCGCCAGCAGCCGTGGGACTAGCGGGGGGTCCTACAATGAGCAGTTCTTC. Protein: CASSRGTSGGSYNEQFF.

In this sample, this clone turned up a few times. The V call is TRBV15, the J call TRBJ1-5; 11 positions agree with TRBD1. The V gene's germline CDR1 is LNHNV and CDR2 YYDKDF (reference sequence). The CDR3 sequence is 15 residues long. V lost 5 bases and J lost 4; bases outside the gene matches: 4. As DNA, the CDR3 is TGTGCCACCAGCGGCTGGGACAGGGGGAATCAGCCCCAGCATTTT. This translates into CATSGWDRGNQPQHF.

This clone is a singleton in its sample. In DNA form, the CDR3 reads TGTGCCAGCTCACCAGTAGGGGGCCCAGATACGCAGTATTTT. Amino acid sequence: CASSPVGGPDTQYF. The V gene is TRBV18, the J gene TRBJ2-3, with TRBD1 identical over 7 bases. V was pared by 2 bases and J by 4 bases, with 3 bases of the junction left unmatched. Germline lookup yields CDR1 KGHSH and CDR2 LQKENI. CDR3 length: 14 amino acids. Full variable domain (missing parts from reference TRBV18 and TRBJ2-3): NAGVMQNPRHLVRRRGQEARLRCSPMKGHSHVYWYRQLPEEGLKFMVYLQKENIIDESGMPKERFSAEFPKEGPSILRIQQVVRGDSAAYFCASSPVGGPDTQYFGPGTRLTVL.

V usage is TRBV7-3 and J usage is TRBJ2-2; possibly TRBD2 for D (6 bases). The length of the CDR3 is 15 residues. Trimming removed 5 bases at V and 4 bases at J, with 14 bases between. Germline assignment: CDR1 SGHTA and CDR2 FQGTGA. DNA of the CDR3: TGTGCCAGCAGCCCGGGACTGCCCTCCACCGGGGAGCTGTTTTTT. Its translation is CASSPGLPSTGELFF.

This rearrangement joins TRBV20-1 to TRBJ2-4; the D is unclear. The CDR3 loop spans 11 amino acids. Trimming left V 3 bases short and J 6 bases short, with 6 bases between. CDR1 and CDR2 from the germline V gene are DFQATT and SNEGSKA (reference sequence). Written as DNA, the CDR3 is TGCAGTGCTAGTCGCGTAAACATTCAGTACTTC. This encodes CSASRVNIQYF.

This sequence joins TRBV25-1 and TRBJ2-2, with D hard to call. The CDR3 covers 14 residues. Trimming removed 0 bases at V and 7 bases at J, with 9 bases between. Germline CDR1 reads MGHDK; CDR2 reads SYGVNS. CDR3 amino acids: CASSEYQEGGELFF. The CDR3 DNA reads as TGTGCCAGCAGTGAATATCAGGAAGGCGGGGAGCTGTTTTTT.

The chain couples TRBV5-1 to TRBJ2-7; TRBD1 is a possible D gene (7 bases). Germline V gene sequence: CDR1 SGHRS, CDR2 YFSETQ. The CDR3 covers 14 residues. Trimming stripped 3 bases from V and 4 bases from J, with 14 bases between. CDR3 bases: TGCGCCAGCAGCTCCGCCAGGGGGGCGTACGAGCAGTACTTC. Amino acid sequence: CASSSARGAYEQYF. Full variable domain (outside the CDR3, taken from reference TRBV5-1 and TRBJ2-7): KAGVTQTPRYLIKTRGQQVTLSCSPISGHRSVSWYQQTPGQGLQFLFEYFSETQRNKGNFPGRFSGRQFSNSRSEMNVSTLELGDSALYLCASSSARGAYEQYFGPGTRLTVT.

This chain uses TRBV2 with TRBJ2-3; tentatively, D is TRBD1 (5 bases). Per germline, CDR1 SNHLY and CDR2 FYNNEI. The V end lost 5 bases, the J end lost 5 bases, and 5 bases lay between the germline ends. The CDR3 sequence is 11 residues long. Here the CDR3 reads CASSRGDTQYF. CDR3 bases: TGTGCCAGCAGTAGGGGAGATACGCAGTATTTT. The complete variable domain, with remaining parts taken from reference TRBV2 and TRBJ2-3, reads EPEVTQTPSHQVTQMGQEVILRCVPISNHLYFYWYRQILGQKVEFLVSFYNNEISEKSEIFDDQFSVERPDGSNFTLKIRSTKLEDSAMYFCASSRGDTQYFGPGTRLTVL.

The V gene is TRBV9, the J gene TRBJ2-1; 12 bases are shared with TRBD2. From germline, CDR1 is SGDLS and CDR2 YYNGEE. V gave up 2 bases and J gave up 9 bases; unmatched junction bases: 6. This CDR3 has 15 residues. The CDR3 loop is CASSVTSGRYREQFF. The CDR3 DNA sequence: TGTGCCAGCAGCGTGACTAGCGGGAGATATCGTGAGCAGTTCTTC.

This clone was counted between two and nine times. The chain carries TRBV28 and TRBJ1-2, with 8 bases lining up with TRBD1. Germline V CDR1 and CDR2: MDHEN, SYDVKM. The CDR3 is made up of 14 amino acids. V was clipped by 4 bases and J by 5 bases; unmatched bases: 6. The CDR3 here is CASSYGQGGYGYTF. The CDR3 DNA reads TGTGCCAGCAGTTACGGACAGGGAGGGTATGGCTACACCTTC.